The sequence of this T cell receptor (beta chain) was determined in a study of tumor-infiltrating lymphocytes in primary liver carcinoma. The study, taken as a whole, reports: Presence in all five tumor regions was observed for only about 7-24% of top clones.

The CDR3 runs 13 residues. Germline values: CDR1 MNHNY, CDR2 SVGAGI (reference sequence). This clonotype has just a few counts. The antigen remains unidentified. An end of the junction differs from the germline gene, which may be a read error. Total RNA and DNA came together from roughly 20-30 mg of bulk tissue without cell sorting. Priming with a constant-region primer yielded TCR beta cDNA from about 510 ng total RNA. Three nested multiplex PCR rounds, a slightly modified ARM-PCR method, built the TCR beta libraries. For about 11 cycles apiece, the opening two PCR rounds ran with TRBV1-TRBV30 forward primers and a C-beta reverse primer. TCRdb fed the multiplex PCR reads into MiXCR, producing one record per CDR3 protein. The sample has more than 70,000 distinct CDR3 sequences; 72% are singletons.

The receptor's source is a middle-aged man with primary liver carcinoma and hepatitis B virus infection. The material sequenced was liver tumor tissue from sampling region 1. Specified subset: tumor region T1, superior pole. The genes are TRBV6-6 and TRBJ1-1, with unresolved D. The CDR3 DNA reads TGTGCCAGCATTTATGGGCAGAACACTGAGGCTTTCTTT. Amino acid sequence: CASIYGQNTEAFF.